The 4 T cell receptor beta chains below all came from one sample that was sequenced in a study of long-term antiretroviral therapy in people with HIV. Running of the v3.0 immunoSEQ assay took place at survey level. Only in-frame clones appear in the TCRdb table, and some are missing; sequencing was by immunoSEQ multiplex PCR. The table has around 20,000 clones, around three quarters seen once. Sequencing was performed on unsorted PBMCs, taken 0.5 years before starting antiretroviral therapy. Every receptor here comes from a man in his late teens or twenties with HIV.

The chain recombines TRBV5-1 with TRBJ1-2, with 8 positions matching TRBD1. The germline V gene has CDR1 SGHRS and CDR2 YFSETQ. Losses at the gene ends were 0 bases for V and 6 bases for J; bases not matched to a gene: 13. This CDR3 comprises 17 residues. CDR3 bases: TGCGCCAGCAGCTTGGGGTTGTCGGAAGGACAGGGCGATGGCTACACCTTC. The encoded protein is CASSLGLSEGQGDGYTF. Full variable domain (rest looked up from reference TRBV5-1 and TRBJ1-2): KAGVTQTPRYLIKTRGQQVTLSCSPISGHRSVSWYQQTPGQGLQFLFEYFSETQRNKGNFPGRFSGRQFSNSRSEMNVSTLELGDSALYLCASSLGLSEGQGDGYTFGSGTRLTVV.

The table lists this clone with a few counts. The V and J genes are TRBV4-3 and TRBJ2-7, with a weak D call TRBD1 (5 bases). The CDR3 is 13 amino acids. Germline CDR1 reads LGHNA; CDR2 reads YSLEER. V lost 0 bases to trimming and J lost 6 bases, with 9 bases between them. The DNA for the CDR3 is TGCGCCAGCAGCCAAGACAGGGCGAGCGAGCAGTACTTC. This translates into CASSQDRASEQYF.

The J gene is TRBJ2-2, the V gene TRBV19, with a possible D match to TRBD2 (5 bases). Germline CDR1 LNHDA, CDR2 SQIVND (reference sequence). The CDR3 sequence is 12 residues long. Trimming pared 8 bases from V and 5 bases from J, leaving 9 bases between. This CDR3 reads CASLGVTGELFF. The CDR3 DNA follows: TGTGCCAGTTTGGGAGTTACCGGGGAGCTGTTTTTT. Filled out from reference TRBV19 and TRBJ2-2, the complete variable domain reads DGGITQSPKYLFRKEGQNVTLSCEQNLNHDAMYWYRQDPGQGLRLIYYSQIVNDFQKGDIAEGYSVSREKKESFPLTVTSAQKNPTAFYLCASLGVTGELFFGEGSRLTVL.

This sequence joins TRBV9 and TRBJ1-4, with a tentative D call TRBD1 (6 bases). Trimming pared 3 bases from V and 8 bases from J, leaving 17 bases between. Germline CDR1 SGDLS, CDR2 YYNGEE. The CDR3 runs to 15 residues. The CDR3 here is CASSATGQAREKLFF. CDR3 sequence (DNA): TGTGCCAGCAGCGCTACAGGGCAGGCGAGGGAAAAACTGTTTTTT.